Listed below are T cell receptor beta chains from one sample, sequenced in a study of T cells after yellow fever vaccination. MiXCR, run by TCRdb on the 5' RACE reads, gives a single entry per CDR3 protein. The table includes 70,000 or so distinct CDR3 sequences, 5% to 6.5% detected once. The sequencing here drew on CD4+ T cells sorted from PBMCs, taken less than 18 days after the first yellow fever vaccination. These receptors originate from a man aged 18 to 30 who received the YFV17D yellow fever vaccine. The CDR3 runs from the conserved cysteine through the conserved F or W. The D gene is left open where the match is weak. The listing skips clone size in some rows; elsewhere it reads once, few, many or a size class.

v_call: TRBV24-1
clone_size: many
j_call: TRBJ2-5
d_call: TRBD1
cdr3_length: 13
cdr3_nt: TGTGCCACCAGTGAGGACAGGGAAGAGACCCAGTACTTC
cdr3_aa: CATSEDREETQYF

v_call: TRBV7-2
clone_size: many
j_call: TRBJ2-4
d_call: NA
cdr3_length: 13
cdr3_nt: TGTGCCAGCAGCTTTCAGGGCAGGGACATTCAGTACTTC
cdr3_aa: CASSFQGRDIQYF

v_call: TRBV12-3/TRBV12-4
clone_size: many
j_call: TRBJ2-2
d_call: NA
cdr3_length: 13
cdr3_nt: TGTGCCAGCAGTTTTCCGGGTACCGGGGAGCTGTTTTTT
cdr3_aa: CASSFPGTGELFF

v_call: TRBV5-1
clone_size: many
j_call: TRBJ2-1
d_call: TRBD2
cdr3_length: 14
cdr3_nt: TGCGCCAGCAGCTTGATGGGGGGGGGAGATGAGCAGTTCTTC
cdr3_aa: CASSLMGGGDEQFF

v_call: TRBV25-1
clone_size: few
j_call: TRBJ1-2
d_call: TRBD1
cdr3_length: 13
cdr3_nt: TGTGCCAGCCTCGGGACAGCTAACTATGGCTACACCTTC
cdr3_aa: CASLGTANYGYTF

v_call: TRBV7-2
clone_size: many
j_call: TRBJ2-5
d_call: NA
cdr3_length: 16
cdr3_nt: TGTGCCAGCAGCTCCCCCCCCGGACGGACAGTAGAGACCCAGTACTTC
cdr3_aa: CASSSPPGRTVETQYF

v_call: TRBV12-3/TRBV12-4
clone_size: many
j_call: TRBJ1-1
d_call: TRBD1
cdr3_length: 14
cdr3_nt: TGTGCCAGCAGCCCACAGGGGTCGAACACTGAAGCTTTCTTT
cdr3_aa: CASSPQGSNTEAFF

v_call: TRBV7-2
clone_size: many
j_call: TRBJ1-1
d_call: NA
cdr3_length: 13
cdr3_nt: TGTGCCAGCAGTCCCAGGAAAAACACTGAAGCTTTCTTT
cdr3_aa: CASSPRKNTEAFF

v_call: TRBV7-9
clone_size: many
j_call: TRBJ1-1
d_call: TRBD1
cdr3_length: 16
cdr3_nt: TGTGCCAGCAGTCGTCGAGGCGGGACAGGGAGCACTGAAGCTTTCTTT
cdr3_aa: CASSRRGGTGSTEAFF

v_call: TRBV5-5
clone_size: many
j_call: TRBJ2-7
d_call: NA
cdr3_length: 16
cdr3_nt: TGTGCCAGCAGCTTTCAGGCCAGGGAGGATGGCTACGAGCAGTACTTC
cdr3_aa: CASSFQAREDGYEQYF

v_call: TRBV6-1
clone_size: many
j_call: TRBJ2-1
d_call: TRBD2
cdr3_length: 14
cdr3_nt: TGTGCCAGCAGTCCCAGCGGGATGTACAATGAGCAGTTCTTC
cdr3_aa: CASSPSGMYNEQFF

v_call: TRBV7-6
clone_size: many
j_call: TRBJ2-5
d_call: NA
cdr3_length: 16
cdr3_nt: TGTGCCAGCAGCTTATATGGGCTTTCCGCTCGAGAGACCCAGTACTTC
cdr3_aa: CASSLYGLSARETQYF

v_call: TRBV4-3
clone_size: many
j_call: TRBJ2-7
d_call: NA
cdr3_length: 16
cdr3_nt: TGCGCCAGCAGCCAAGACTATAGCATCTACCCTCGCGAGCAGTACTTC
cdr3_aa: CASSQDYSIYPREQYF

v_call: TRBV5-6
clone_size: once
j_call: TRBJ2-4
d_call: TRBD1
cdr3_length: 14
cdr3_nt: TGTACCAGCAGCTACCGGGACAGGGAAAACAGTCAGTACTTC
cdr3_aa: CTSSYRDRENSQYF

v_call: TRBV28
clone_size: many
j_call: TRBJ2-3
d_call: NA
cdr3_length: 12
cdr3_nt: TGTGCCAGCAGTTTAACTCAGGATACGCAGTATTTT
cdr3_aa: CASSLTQDTQYF

v_call: TRBV7-9
clone_size: many
j_call: TRBJ1-1
d_call: NA
cdr3_length: 11
cdr3_nt: TGTGCCAGCAGCTTACAGGCTGAAGCTTTCTTT
cdr3_aa: CASSLQAEAFF

v_call: TRBV7-2
clone_size: NA
j_call: TRBJ1-4
d_call: TRBD1
cdr3_length: 15
cdr3_nt: TGTGCCAGCAGGAGGGACAGGGCGCTTAATGAAAAACTGTTTTTT
cdr3_aa: CASRRDRALNEKLFF

v_call: TRBV24-1
clone_size: many
j_call: TRBJ1-1
d_call: NA
cdr3_length: 15
cdr3_nt: TGTGCCACCAGTGATTTTGACAGAGGGAACACTGAAGCTTTCTTT
cdr3_aa: CATSDFDRGNTEAFF

v_call: TRBV18
clone_size: many
j_call: TRBJ1-2
d_call: TRBD1
cdr3_length: 15
cdr3_nt: TGTGCCAGCTCACCCGGGACAGCCCCCGAGGATGGCTACACCTTC
cdr3_aa: CASSPGTAPEDGYTF

v_call: TRBV7-2
clone_size: many
j_call: TRBJ2-3
d_call: NA
cdr3_length: 15
cdr3_nt: TGTGCCAGCAGTACCCAGATGACTAGCACAGATACGCAGTATTTT
cdr3_aa: CASSTQMTSTDTQYF

v_call: TRBV20-1
clone_size: many
j_call: TRBJ2-1
d_call: TRBD1
cdr3_length: 15
cdr3_nt: TGCAGTGCGCTACAACAGGGGAAAGTCCACAATGAGCAGTTCTTC
cdr3_aa: CSALQQGKVHNEQFF

v_call: TRBV20-1
clone_size: many
j_call: TRBJ1-6
d_call: NA
cdr3_length: 13
cdr3_nt: TGCAGTGCTAGAAGAGGGGATAATTCACCCCTCCACTTT
cdr3_aa: CSARRGDNSPLHF

v_call: TRBV24-1
clone_size: many
j_call: TRBJ2-1
d_call: TRBD1
cdr3_length: 16
cdr3_nt: TGTGCCACCAGTGATGCGACAGGGGAGTCCTACAATGAGCAGTTCTTC
cdr3_aa: CATSDATGESYNEQFF

v_call: TRBV20-1
clone_size: many
j_call: TRBJ2-4
d_call: TRBD1
cdr3_length: 12
cdr3_nt: TGCAGTAGGATGGGGACAGAAAACATTCAGTACTTC
cdr3_aa: CSRMGTENIQYF

v_call: TRBV5-1
clone_size: many
j_call: TRBJ2-4
d_call: NA
cdr3_length: 14
cdr3_nt: TGCGCCAGCAGCTTGACAGGGGAGGTTGACATTCAGTACTTC
cdr3_aa: CASSLTGEVDIQYF

v_call: TRBV20-1
clone_size: many
j_call: TRBJ2-3
d_call: NA
cdr3_length: 14
cdr3_nt: TGCAGTGCTAGATTGGGGGGGGCCTCAGATACGCAGTATTTT
cdr3_aa: CSARLGGASDTQYF

v_call: TRBV25-1
clone_size: many
j_call: TRBJ2-1
d_call: NA
cdr3_length: 12
cdr3_nt: TGTGCCAGCACAGGCGGCTACAATGAGCAGTTCTTC
cdr3_aa: CASTGGYNEQFF

v_call: TRBV28
clone_size: once
j_call: TRBJ2-7
d_call: NA
cdr3_length: 13
cdr3_nt: TGTGCCAGCAGCCCCCGGCTCAACTACGAGCAGTACTTC
cdr3_aa: CASSPRLNYEQYF

v_call: TRBV6-5
clone_size: many
j_call: TRBJ2-3
d_call: NA
cdr3_length: 13
cdr3_nt: TGTGCCAGCAGGAGACAGTTGACAGATACGCAGTATTTT
cdr3_aa: CASRRQLTDTQYF

v_call: TRBV6-1
clone_size: many
j_call: TRBJ1-5
d_call: NA
cdr3_length: 15
cdr3_nt: TGTGCCAGCAGTGACCAGGACATTAGCAATCAGCCCCAGCATTTT
cdr3_aa: CASSDQDISNQPQHF

v_call: TRBV10-3
clone_size: many
j_call: TRBJ1-1
d_call: NA
cdr3_length: 13
cdr3_nt: TGTGCCTCCCGTGAGGACGGAAACACTGAAGCTTTCTTT
cdr3_aa: CASREDGNTEAFF

v_call: TRBV12-3/TRBV12-4
clone_size: many
j_call: TRBJ2-1
d_call: NA
cdr3_length: 10
cdr3_nt: TGTGCCAGCAGTTTTCGGGAGCAGTTCTTC
cdr3_aa: CASSFREQFF

v_call: TRBV7-2
clone_size: many
j_call: TRBJ2-3
d_call: TRBD2
cdr3_length: 15
cdr3_nt: TGTGCCAGCAGCCCCTCTAGCGGGGGGGCAGATACGCAGTATTTT
cdr3_aa: CASSPSSGGADTQYF

v_call: TRBV27
clone_size: many
j_call: TRBJ2-5
d_call: TRBD1
cdr3_length: 14
cdr3_nt: TGTGCCAGCAGTTCTCGGGACAGTAGAGAGACCCAGTACTTC
cdr3_aa: CASSSRDSRETQYF

v_call: TRBV28
clone_size: many
j_call: TRBJ2-5
d_call: NA
cdr3_length: 13
cdr3_nt: TGTGCCAGCAGCCTTGACTGGCAAGAGACCCAGTACTTC
cdr3_aa: CASSLDWQETQYF